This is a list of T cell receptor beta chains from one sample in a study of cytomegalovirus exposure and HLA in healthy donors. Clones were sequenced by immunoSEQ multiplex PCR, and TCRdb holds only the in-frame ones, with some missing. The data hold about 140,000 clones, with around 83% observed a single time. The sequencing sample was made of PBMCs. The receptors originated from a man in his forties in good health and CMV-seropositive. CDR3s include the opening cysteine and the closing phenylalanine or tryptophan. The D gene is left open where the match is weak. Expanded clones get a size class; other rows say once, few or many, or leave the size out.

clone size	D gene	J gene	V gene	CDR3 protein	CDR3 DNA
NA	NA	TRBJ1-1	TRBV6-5	CASSELRSGVDEAFF	TGTGCCAGCAGCGAACTCCGCTCAGGGGTCGATGAAGCTTTCTTT
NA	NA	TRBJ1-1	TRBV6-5	CASNQANTNTEAFF	TGTGCCAGCAACCAGGCCAACACGAACACTGAAGCTTTCTTT
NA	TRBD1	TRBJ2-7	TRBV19	CASSRDRTYEQYF	TGTGCCAGTAGCAGGGACAGAACCTACGAGCAGTACTTC
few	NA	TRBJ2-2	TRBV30	CAWRSRVAGELFF	TGTGCCTGGAGGAGCAGGGTGGCCGGGGAGCTGTTTTTT
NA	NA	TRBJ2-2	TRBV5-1	CASSLGQNTGELFF	TGCGCCAGCAGCCTCGGACAGAACACCGGGGAGCTGTTTTTT
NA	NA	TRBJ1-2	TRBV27	CASSPSRGSFYGYTF	TGTGCCAGCAGTCCATCCAGGGGTTCCTTCTATGGCTACACCTTC
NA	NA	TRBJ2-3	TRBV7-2	CASSPAETDTQYF	TGTGCCAGCAGCCCCGCGGAGACAGATACGCAGTATTTT
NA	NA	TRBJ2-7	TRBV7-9	CASSDRLVGEQYF	TGTGCCAGCAGCGACCGACTAGTCGGCGAGCAGTACTTC
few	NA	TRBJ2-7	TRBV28	CATKGRDKGYEQYF	TGTGCCACCAAGGGACGGGACAAGGGCTACGAGCAGTACTTC
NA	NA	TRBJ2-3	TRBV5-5	CASSYYRGTDTQYF	TGTGCCAGCAGCTATTACAGGGGCACAGATACGCAGTATTTT
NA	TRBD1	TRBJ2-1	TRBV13	CASSSRDSSYNEQFF	TGTGCCAGCAGCTCTCGGGACAGCTCCTACAATGAGCAGTTCTTC
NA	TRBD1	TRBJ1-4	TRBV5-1	CASSRQTGAGARGDEKLFF	TGCGCCAGCAGCCGTCAGACAGGGGCCGGGGCCCGGGGGGATGAAAAACTGTTTTTT
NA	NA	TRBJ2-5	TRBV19	CASSIARETQYF	TGTGCCAGTAGTATAGCGAGAGAGACCCAGTACTTC
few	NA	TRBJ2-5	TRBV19	CASSFGVQETQYF	TGTGCCAGTAGTTTCGGGGTCCAAGAGACCCAGTACTTC
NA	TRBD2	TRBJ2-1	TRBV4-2	CASSQVSRARGGRNNEQFF	TGTGCCAGCAGCCAAGTCTCGAGGGCGCGGGGGGGCAGGAACAATGAGCAGTTCTTC
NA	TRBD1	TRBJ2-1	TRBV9	CASSNDRGAGEQFF	TGTGCCAGCAGCAACGACAGGGGTGCAGGTGAGCAGTTCTTC
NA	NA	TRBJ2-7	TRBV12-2	CASRLVLTGSNEQYF	TGTGCAAGTCGCTTAGTGCTTACGGGGAGCAACGAGCAGTACTTC
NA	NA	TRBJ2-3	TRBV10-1	CATSEGASTDTQYF	TGCGCCACCTCAGAAGGGGCCAGCACAGATACGCAGTATTTT
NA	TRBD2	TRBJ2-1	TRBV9	CASSVGGLAVYNEQFF	TGTGCCAGCAGCGTAGGAGGGCTAGCGGTCTACAATGAGCAGTTCTTC
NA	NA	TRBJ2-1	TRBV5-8	CASSQTSGNNNEQFF	TGTGCCAGCAGCCAGACTAGTGGGAACAACAATGAGCAGTTCTTC
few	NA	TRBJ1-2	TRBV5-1	CASSLNRVYGYTF	TGCGCCAGCAGCTTGAACAGGGTCTATGGCTACACCTTC
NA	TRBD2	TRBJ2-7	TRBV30	CAWSPGLALTEQYF	TGTGCCTGGAGTCCGGGACTAGCTCTTACGGAGCAGTACTTC
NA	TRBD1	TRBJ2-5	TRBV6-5	CASSYRTGGPGSQYF	TGTGCCAGCAGTTACCGGACAGGCGGACCAGGGTCCCAGTACTTC
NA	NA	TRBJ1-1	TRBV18	CASSPATARKAFF	TGTGCCAGCTCACCAGCGACAGCCCGTAAAGCTTTCTTT
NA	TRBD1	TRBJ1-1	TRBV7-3	CASSSRQGGEAFF	TGTGCCAGCAGCTCCCGACAGGGCGGTGAAGCTTTCTTT
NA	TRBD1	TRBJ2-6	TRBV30	CAWSVQRGLGANVLTF	TGTGCCTGGAGTGTACAGAGGGGGCTGGGGGCCAACGTCCTGACTTTC
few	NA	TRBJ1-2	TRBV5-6	CASSSSTVRYTF	TGTGCCAGCAGCTCCTCCACGGTTCGCTACACCTTC
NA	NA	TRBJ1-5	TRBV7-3	CASSEVGNQPQHF	TGTGCCAGCAGCGAAGTAGGCAATCAGCCCCAGCATTTT
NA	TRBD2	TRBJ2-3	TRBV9	CASSPRASGTWARDTQYF	TGTGCCAGCAGCCCCCGGGCTAGCGGGACCTGGGCCCGAGATACGCAGTATTTT
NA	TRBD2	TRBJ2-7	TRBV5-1	CASRGRELSEQYF	TGCGCCAGCAGGGGGCGGGAGCTAAGCGAGCAGTACTTC
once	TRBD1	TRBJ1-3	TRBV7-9	CASSSGTAGNTIYF	TGTGCCAGCAGCTCAGGGACAGCTGGAAACACCATATATTTT
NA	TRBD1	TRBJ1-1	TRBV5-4	CASSFGQGGWNTEAFF	TGTGCCAGCAGCTTTGGACAGGGTGGTTGGAACACTGAAGCTTTCTTT
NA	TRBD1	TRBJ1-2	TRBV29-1	CSGEGGLGGYTF	TGCAGCGGGGAAGGGGGCTTGGGTGGCTACACCTTC
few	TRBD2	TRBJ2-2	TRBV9	CASSVVGGSGLTGELFF	TGTGCCAGCAGCGTAGTAGGCGGGAGCGGTCTTACCGGGGAGCTGTTTTTT